The source of this TCR beta chain is a study of beta chain features in type 1 diabetes. Broader study findings: Type 1 diabetes patients had TCRB CDR3s that were shorter (moderately but significantly so) in all four CD4+ subsets. Reads derived from cDNA could over-represent cells showing high TCR expression. A closer apparent resemblance between naive, central memory and Treg TCRB repertoires was seen in patients than in healthy donors.

Sorting with CD45RO/CCR7/CD25/CD127/CD95/CD27 yielded naive, central memory, regulatory and stem-like memory CD4+ cells. A remark on this clone: Its cognate antigen is unknown.

TCRB transcripts that were expressed got sequenced, as all of the isolated RNA had been reverse transcribed. The method was immunoSEQ multiplex PCR; TCRdb's version includes in-frame clones alone and lacks a portion of them. The repertoire has fewer than 900,000 clones, roughly 17% of them found once; the top ten carry 0.02% to 0.025%. The sample taken for sequencing was naive CD4+ T cells from blood. The TCR sequence derives from a woman aged 18-30 years in good health.

The CDR3: CASSRSAFYGYTF. In nucleotides, the CDR3 is TGTGCCAGCAGTAGATCCGCTTTTTATGGCTACACCTTC. V gene TRBV28 combines with J gene TRBJ1-2, with unresolved D. V shed 5 bases and J shed 5 bases, with 12 bases lying between them. CDR3 length: 13 amino acids. The germline V gene encodes CDR1 MDHEN and CDR2 SYDVKM.